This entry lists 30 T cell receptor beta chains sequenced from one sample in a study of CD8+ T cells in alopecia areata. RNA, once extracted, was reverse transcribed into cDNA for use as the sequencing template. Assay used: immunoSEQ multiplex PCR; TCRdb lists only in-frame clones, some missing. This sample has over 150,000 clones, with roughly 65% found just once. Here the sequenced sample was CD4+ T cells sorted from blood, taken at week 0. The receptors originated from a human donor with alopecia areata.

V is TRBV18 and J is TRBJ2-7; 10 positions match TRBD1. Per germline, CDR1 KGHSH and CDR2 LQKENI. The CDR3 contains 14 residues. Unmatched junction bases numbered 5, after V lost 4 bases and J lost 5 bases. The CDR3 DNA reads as TGTGCCAGCTCACGGGCCGGGACAGGGGACGAGCAGTACTTC. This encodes CASSRAGTGDEQYF.

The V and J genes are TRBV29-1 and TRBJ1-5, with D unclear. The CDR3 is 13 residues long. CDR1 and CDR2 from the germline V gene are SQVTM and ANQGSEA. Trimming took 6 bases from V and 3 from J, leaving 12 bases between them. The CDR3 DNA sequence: TGCAGCGTCGTGGAGGTGATCAATCAGCCCCAGCATTTT. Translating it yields CSVVEVINQPQHF.

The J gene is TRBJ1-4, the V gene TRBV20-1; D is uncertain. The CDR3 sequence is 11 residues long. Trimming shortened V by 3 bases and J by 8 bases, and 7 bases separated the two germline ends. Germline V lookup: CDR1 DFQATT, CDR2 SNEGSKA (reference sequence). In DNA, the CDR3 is TGCAGTGCTAGGATCGGGGAAAAACTGTTTTTT. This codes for CSARIGEKLFF.

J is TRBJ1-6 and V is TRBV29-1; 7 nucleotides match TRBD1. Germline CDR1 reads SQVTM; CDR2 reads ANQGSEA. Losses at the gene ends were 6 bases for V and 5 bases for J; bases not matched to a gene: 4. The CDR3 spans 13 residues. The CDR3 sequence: CSVTTGDNSPLHF. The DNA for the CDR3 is TGCAGCGTGACTACAGGGGATAATTCACCCCTCCACTTT.

CDR3 coding DNA: TGTGCCAGCAGCTTCAGCGGACTAGCAACCTACAATGAGCAGTTCTTC. This gives the protein CASSFSGLATYNEQFF. This sequence joins TRBV5-6 and TRBJ2-1; TRBD2 aligns across 8 bases. J lost 2 bases, V lost 2 bases, and 6 bases had no gene match. This CDR3 has 16 amino acids. Germline assignment: CDR1 SGHDT and CDR2 YYEEEE.

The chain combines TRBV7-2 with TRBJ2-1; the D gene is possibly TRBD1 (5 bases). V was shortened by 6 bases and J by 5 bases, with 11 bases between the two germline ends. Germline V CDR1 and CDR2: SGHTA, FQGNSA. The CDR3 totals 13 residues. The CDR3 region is CASSRDSDNEQFF. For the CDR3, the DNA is TGTGCCAGCAGTCGAGACAGCGACAATGAGCAGTTCTTC.

The CDR3 DNA reads TGTGCCAGCAGCGTAGAATACCCAGGGGGCGCAGATACGCAGTATTTT. Its protein product is CASSVEYPGGADTQYF. V and J are TRBV9 and TRBJ2-3, with 8 nucleotides matching TRBD1. CDR3 length: 16 amino acids. Germline trimming cut 0 bases from V and 4 bases from J; bases unmatched to any gene: 7. Germline V gene sequence: CDR1 SGDLS, CDR2 YYNGEE.

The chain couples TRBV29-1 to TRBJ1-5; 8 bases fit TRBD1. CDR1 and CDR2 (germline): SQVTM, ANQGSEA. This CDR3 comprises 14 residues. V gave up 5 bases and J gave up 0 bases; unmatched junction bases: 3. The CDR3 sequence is CSVLGTGSNQPQHF. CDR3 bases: TGCAGCGTTCTCGGGACAGGTAGCAATCAGCCCCAGCATTTT.

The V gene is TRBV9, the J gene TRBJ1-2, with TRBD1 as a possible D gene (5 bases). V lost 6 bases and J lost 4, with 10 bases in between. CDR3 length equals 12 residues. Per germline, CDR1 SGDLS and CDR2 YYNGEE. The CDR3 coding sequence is TGTGCCAGCATGGGGGAGAGCTATGGCTACACCTTC. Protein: CASMGESYGYTF. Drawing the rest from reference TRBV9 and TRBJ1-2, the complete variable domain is DSGVTQTPKHLITATGQRVTLRCSPRSGDLSVYWYQQSLDQGLQFLIQYYNGEERAKGNILERFSAQQFPDLHSELNLSSLELGDSALYFCASMGESYGYTFGSGTRLTVV.

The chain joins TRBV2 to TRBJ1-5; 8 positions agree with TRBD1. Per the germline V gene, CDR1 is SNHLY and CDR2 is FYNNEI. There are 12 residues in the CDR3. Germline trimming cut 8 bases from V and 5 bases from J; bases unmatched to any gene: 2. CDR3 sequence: CASGQGDQPQHF. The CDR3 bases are TGTGCCAGCGGACAGGGCGATCAGCCCCAGCATTTT.

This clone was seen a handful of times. The CDR3 sequence is CASSRGQGETQYF. The CDR3, as DNA: TGTGCCAGCAGCCGTGGACAGGGTGAGACCCAGTACTTC. The genes are TRBV10-3 and TRBJ2-5; 8 bases map to TRBD1. The V gene's germline CDR1 is ENHRY and CDR2 SYGVKD. Unmatched junction bases numbered 9, after V lost 10 bases and J lost 5 bases. This CDR3 comprises 13 residues.

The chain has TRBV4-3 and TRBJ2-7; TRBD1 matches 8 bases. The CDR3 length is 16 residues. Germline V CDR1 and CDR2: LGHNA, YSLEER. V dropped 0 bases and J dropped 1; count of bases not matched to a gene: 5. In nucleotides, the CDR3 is TGCGCCAGCAGCCAAGATTTTACAGGGGGATCCTACGAGCAGTACTTC. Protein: CASSQDFTGGSYEQYF.

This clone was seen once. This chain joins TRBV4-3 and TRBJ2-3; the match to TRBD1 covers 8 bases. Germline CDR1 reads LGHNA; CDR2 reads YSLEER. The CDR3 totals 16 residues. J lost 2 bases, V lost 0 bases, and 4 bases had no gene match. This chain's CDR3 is CASSQEGRGLTDTQYF. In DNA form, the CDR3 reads TGCGCCAGCAGCCAAGAGGGCAGGGGGCTCACAGATACGCAGTATTTT.

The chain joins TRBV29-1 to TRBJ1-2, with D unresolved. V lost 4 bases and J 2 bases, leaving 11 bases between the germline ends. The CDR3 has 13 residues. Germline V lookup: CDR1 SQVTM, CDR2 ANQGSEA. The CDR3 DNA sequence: TGCAGCGTTGCCCTAAGCGGGAACTATGGCTACACCTTC. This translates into CSVALSGNYGYTF.

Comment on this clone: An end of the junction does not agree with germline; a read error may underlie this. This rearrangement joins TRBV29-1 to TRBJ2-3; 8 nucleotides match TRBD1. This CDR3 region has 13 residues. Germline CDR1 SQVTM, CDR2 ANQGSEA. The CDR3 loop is CSGEGQGGNTQYF. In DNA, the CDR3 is TGCAGCGGTGAAGGACAGGGCGGAAATACGCAGTATTTT.

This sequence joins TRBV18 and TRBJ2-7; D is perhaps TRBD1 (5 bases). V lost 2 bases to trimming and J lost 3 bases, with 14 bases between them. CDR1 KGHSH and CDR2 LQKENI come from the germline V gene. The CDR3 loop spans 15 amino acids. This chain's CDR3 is CASSPDSRQLYEQYF. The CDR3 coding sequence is TGTGCCAGCTCACCAGACTCGCGACAGCTCTACGAGCAGTACTTC. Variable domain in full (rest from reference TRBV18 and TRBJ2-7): NAGVMQNPRHLVRRRGQEARLRCSPMKGHSHVYWYRQLPEEGLKFMVYLQKENIIDESGMPKERFSAEFPKEGPSILRIQQVVRGDSAAYFCASSPDSRQLYEQYFGPGTRLTVT.

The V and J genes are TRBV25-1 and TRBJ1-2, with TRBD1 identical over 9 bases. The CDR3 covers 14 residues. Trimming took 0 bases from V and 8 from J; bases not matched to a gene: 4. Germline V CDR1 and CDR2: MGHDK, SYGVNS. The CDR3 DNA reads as TGTGCCAGCAGTGAATATTCGACAGGGGGAGGCTACACCTTC. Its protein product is CASSEYSTGGGYTF.

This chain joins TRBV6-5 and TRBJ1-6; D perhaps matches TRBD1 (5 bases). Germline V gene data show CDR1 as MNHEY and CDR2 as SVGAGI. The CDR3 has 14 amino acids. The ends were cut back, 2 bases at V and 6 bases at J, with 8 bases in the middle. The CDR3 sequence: CASSYGRGNSPLHF. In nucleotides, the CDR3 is TGTGCCAGCAGTTACGGAAGGGGTAATTCACCCCTCCACTTT.

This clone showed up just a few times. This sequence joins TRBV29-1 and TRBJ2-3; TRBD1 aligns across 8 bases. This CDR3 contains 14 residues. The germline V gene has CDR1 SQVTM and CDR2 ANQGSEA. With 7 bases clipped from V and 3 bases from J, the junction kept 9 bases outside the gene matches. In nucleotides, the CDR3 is TGCAGCGCCAAAAACAGGGGGTTTACAGATACGCAGTATTTT. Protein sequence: CSAKNRGFTDTQYF.

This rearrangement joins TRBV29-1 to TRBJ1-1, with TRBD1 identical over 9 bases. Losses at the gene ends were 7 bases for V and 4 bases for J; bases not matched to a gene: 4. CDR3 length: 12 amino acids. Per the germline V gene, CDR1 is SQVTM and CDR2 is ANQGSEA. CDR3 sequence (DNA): TGCAGCGGGGACAGGGTGGGCACTGAAGCTTTCTTT. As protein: CSGDRVGTEAFF.

The CDR3 DNA reads TGTGCCACGCAACCGGCAGCAAGAGTCCATGGCTACACCTTC. This sequence encodes CATQPAARVHGYTF. The rearrangement uses TRBV19 and TRBJ1-2, with D hard to call. This CDR3 has 14 amino acids. CDR1 and CDR2 (germline): LNHDA, SQIVND (reference sequence). The V and J ends lost 10 bases and 6 bases respectively, with 21 bases between them.

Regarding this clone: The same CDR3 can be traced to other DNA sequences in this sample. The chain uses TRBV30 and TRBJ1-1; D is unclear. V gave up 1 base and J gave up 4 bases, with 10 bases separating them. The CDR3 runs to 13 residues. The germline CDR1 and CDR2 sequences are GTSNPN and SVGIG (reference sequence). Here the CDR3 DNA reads TGTGCCTGGAGTGCGGGGTCGACCACTGAAGCTTTCTTT. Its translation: CAWSAGSTTEAFF.

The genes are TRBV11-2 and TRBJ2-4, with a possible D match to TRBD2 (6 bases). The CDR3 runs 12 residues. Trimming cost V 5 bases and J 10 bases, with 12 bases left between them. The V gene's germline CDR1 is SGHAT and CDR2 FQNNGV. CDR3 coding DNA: TGTGCCAGCAGCATACCCGGAGGGATTCAGTACTTC. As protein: CASSIPGGIQYF.

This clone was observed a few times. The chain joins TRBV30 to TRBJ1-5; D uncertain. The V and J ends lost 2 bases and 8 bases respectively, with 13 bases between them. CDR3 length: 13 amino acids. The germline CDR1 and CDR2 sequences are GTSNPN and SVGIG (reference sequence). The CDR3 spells CAWSMGSLEPQHF. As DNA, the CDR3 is TGTGCCTGGAGTATGGGATCTTTAGAGCCCCAGCATTTT.

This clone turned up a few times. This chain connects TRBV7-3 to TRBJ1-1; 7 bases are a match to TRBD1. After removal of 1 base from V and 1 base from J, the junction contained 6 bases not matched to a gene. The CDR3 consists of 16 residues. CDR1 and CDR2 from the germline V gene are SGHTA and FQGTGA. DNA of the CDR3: TGTGCCAGCAGCTTAATGCCAGGGGGTGCGAACACTGAAGCTTTCTTT. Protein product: CASSLMPGGANTEAFF.

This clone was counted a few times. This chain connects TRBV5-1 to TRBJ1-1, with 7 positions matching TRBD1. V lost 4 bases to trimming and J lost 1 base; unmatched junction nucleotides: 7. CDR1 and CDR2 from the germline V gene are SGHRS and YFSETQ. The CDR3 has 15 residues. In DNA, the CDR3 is TGCGCCAGCAGCCTTTCCGGGACAGCGAACACTGAAGCTTTCTTT. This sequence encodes CASSLSGTANTEAFF.

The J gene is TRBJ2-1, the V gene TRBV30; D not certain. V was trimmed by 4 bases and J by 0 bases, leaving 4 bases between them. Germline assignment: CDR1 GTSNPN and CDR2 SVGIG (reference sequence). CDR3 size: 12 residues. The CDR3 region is CAWKPSYNEQFF. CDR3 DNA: TGTGCCTGGAAGCCCTCCTACAATGAGCAGTTCTTC. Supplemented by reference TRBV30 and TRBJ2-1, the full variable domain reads SQTIHQWPATLVQPVGSPLSLECTVEGTSNPNLYWYRQAAGRGLQLLFYSVGIGQISSEVPQNLSASRPQDRQFILSSKKLLLSDSGFYLCAWKPSYNEQFFGPGTRLTVL.

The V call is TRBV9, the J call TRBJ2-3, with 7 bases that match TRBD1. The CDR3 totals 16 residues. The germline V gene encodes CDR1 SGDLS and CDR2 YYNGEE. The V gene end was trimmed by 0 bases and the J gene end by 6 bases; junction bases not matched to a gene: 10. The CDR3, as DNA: TGTGCCAGCAGCGTAGAAGGGGGCATAATGGGTGATACGCAGTATTTT. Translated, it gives CASSVEGGIMGDTQYF.

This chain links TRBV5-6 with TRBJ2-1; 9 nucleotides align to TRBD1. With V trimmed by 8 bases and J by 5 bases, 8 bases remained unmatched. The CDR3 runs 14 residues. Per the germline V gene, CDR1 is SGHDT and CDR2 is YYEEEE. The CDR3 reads CASTTGTGHNEQFF. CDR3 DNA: TGTGCCAGTACGACCGGGACAGGGCACAATGAGCAGTTCTTC.

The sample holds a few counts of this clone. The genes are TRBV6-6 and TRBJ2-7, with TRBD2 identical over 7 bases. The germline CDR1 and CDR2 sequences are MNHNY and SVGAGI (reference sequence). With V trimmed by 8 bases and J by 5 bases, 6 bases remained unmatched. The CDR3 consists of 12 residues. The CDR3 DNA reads TGTGCCAGCTCAAGCGGGATCCACGAGCAGTACTTC. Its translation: CASSSGIHEQYF.